Ten or more counts support the clone carrying this T cell receptor beta chain. This specimen belongs to a study of chronic HIV infection and antiretroviral therapy. In germline, CDR1 is MNHEY, CDR2 SVGAGI. V was shortened by 0 bases and J by 5 bases, with 8 bases between the two germline ends. This CDR3 is built from 15 residues. Each CDR3 protein is one row after TCRdb ran MiXCR on the 5' RACE reads. Of about 31,000 distinct CDR3 sequences listed, about 9.6% are singletons. The sequenced material came from peripheral blood. The genes are TRBV6-5 and TRBJ1-6; D is unresolved. This TCR was recovered from an adult who had HIV and had not received antiretroviral therapy, or was an uninfected healthy control (not recorded which). CDR3 coding DNA: TGTGCCAGCAGTTACTCGATACAGAATAATTCACCCCTCCACTTT. It codes for CASSYSIQNNSPLHF.